A selection of T cell receptor beta chains follows, all from one sample in a study of cytomegalovirus exposure and HLA in healthy donors. The table came from immunoSEQ multiplex PCR; TCRdb's copy has only in-frame clones and leaves some out. Found here are tens of thousands of clones, less than 95% of them singletons; the top ten hold about 0.63%. Sequences were obtained from PBMCs. The source of these receptors is a young woman in good health and CMV-seronegative. Each CDR3 is given with its conserved first and last residue.

v_call cdr3_aa
TRBV5-1 CASSYSGTEIRNSPLHF
TRBV6-1 CASSPGTGPGELFF
TRBV10-2 CASRTTGMTTEAFF
TRBV6-1 CASRQPGQPYEQYF
TRBV29-1 CSVESYGGITDTQYF
TRBV7-2 CASSLIGATQNTEAFF
TRBV2 CASIGGDGPNQPQHF
TRBV19 CASTQALGAYEQYF
TRBV6-5 CASSRRGGGNQPQHF
TRBV29-1 CSVRRGGVTGELFF
TRBV27 CASSYYRGLHLYNYGYTF
TRBV19 CASSQRSRGLDQPQHF
TRBV10-3 CAISAIRIAGADTDTQYF
TRBV5-4 CASSLDLSGTGELFF
TRBV18 CASSRDRGSYNSPLHF
TRBV27 CASSSRQGAYGYTF
TRBV5-5 CASSWDTSTDTQYF
TRBV7-9 CASILQGAGYEQYF
TRBV28 CASSLQPPYEQYF
TRBV7-8 CASSLAGGSYEQYF
TRBV5-5 CASSLPRGEVTEAFF
TRBV7-9 CASSAQGAGTEAFF
TRBV6-5 CASSYPGSYNEQFF
TRBV11-2 CASSLDQGTFSSYEQYF
TRBV7-9 CASSLASTGELFF
TRBV9 CASSPEAGTGGREQFF
TRBV6-5 CASSYDWMSSYNEQFF
TRBV7-2 CASRPGGGTDTQYF
TRBV9 CASSVHLTGEEQYF
TRBV6-1 CASSGSTGDAETQYF
TRBV5-6 CASSWTRDAGTEAFF
TRBV6-1 CASRNRVMGTDTQYF
TRBV2 CASSKPRQGPLPDTQYF
TRBV11-3 CASSLRSPGHYQETQYF
TRBV9 CASTPSSGGALADTQYF
TRBV7-9 CASSLAGTGRQPYEQYF
TRBV30 CAWSTTGTTEAFF
TRBV2 CAIQGSGETNEKLFF
TRBV18 CASSVDRDSPLHF
TRBV28 CASSFRGLKNTEAFF
TRBV2 CASSVSGVYGYTF
TRBV4-1 CASSRGQGGEQYF